The 5 T cell receptor beta chains given below trace back to one sample, sequenced in a study of siplizumab effects on memory and regulatory T cells. Assay: immunoSEQ multiplex PCR; the TCRdb copy retains only in-frame clones and omits some. This table has tens of thousands of clones, nearly 98% appearing once. The sample taken for sequencing was naive CD8+ T cells sorted from blood. The receptors were gathered from a human donor in good health.

The gene calls are TRBV12-5 and TRBJ2-1; tentative D call: TRBD1 (6 bases). Germline-derived CDR1 and CDR2 are LGHNT and FRNRAP. This CDR3 region has 16 residues. Trimming took 6 bases from V and 0 from J, leaving 15 bases between them. The CDR3 nucleotides are TGTGCTAGTGGATCCCCGACAGGATTCTCCTACAATGAGCAGTTCTTC. This translates into CASGSPTGFSYNEQFF.

The gene calls are TRBV7-9 and TRBJ2-7; D uncertain. This CDR3 comprises 13 residues. The V gene lost 5 bases and the J gene lost 4 bases, with 12 bases spanning the gap. Germline V lookup: CDR1 SEHNR, CDR2 FQNEAQ (reference sequence). The CDR3: CASSPPAEYEQYF. In nucleotides, the CDR3 is TGTGCCAGCAGCCCACCCGCCGAATACGAGCAGTACTTC.

V gene TRBV9 combines with J gene TRBJ1-2; perhaps TRBD1 as D (6 bases). V lost 4 bases, J lost 7 bases, and 17 bases lay in between. The CDR3 consists of 14 residues. Germline CDR1 reads SGDLS; CDR2 reads YYNGEE. The CDR3 spells CASSPTTGSGGYTF. CDR3 nucleotides: TGTGCCAGCAGCCCAACGACAGGATCTGGTGGCTACACCTTC.

The chain links TRBV5-5 to TRBJ2-7, with 7 bases aligning to TRBD1. The CDR3 runs to 15 residues. With V trimmed by 0 bases and J by 2 bases, 5 bases remained unmatched. The germline V gene has CDR1 SGHKS and CDR2 YYEKEE (reference sequence). The CDR3 region is CASSLAQGTAYEQYF. CDR3 nucleotide sequence: TGTGCCAGCAGCTTGGCCCAGGGGACAGCCTACGAGCAGTACTTC.

The rearrangement joins TRBV6-5 to TRBJ2-1; D not certain. The germline V and J ends were trimmed by 6 bases and 6 bases, with 12 bases remaining between them. The CDR3 runs to 13 residues. The V gene's germline CDR1 is MNHEY and CDR2 SVGAGI. DNA of the CDR3: TGTGCCAGCAGCCCGTGGATCACCAATGAGCAGTTCTTC. This encodes CASSPWITNEQFF.